The entry that follows covers one TCR beta chain sequence. Its specific antigen is unknown. No quality values exist for individual bases; no much larger clone is one base distant. This specimen comes from a study of CD8+CD57+ T cells in acquired aplastic anemia (dated by TCRdb to 2016 to 2019). Background on the whole study: Extracted DNA from sorted CD4+ and CD8+ cells averaged around 3.4 ug, ranging from roughly 0.19 to 27.4 ug. A CD8+CD57+ expansion meant a frequency higher than the mean frequency seen in healthy subjects.

Flow cytometry had shown CD8+CD57+ cell expansion in the patients selected for sequencing. Severe acquired aplastic anemia was diagnosed in all patients according to International Study of Aplastic Anemia and Agranulocytosis and Camitta criteria. Patients had received no therapy at the time of blood sampling. TCR repertoires of sorted CD4+ and CD8+ blood T cells from severe aplastic anemia patients and healthy subjects were deep-sequenced in the study. Patients were enrolled under clinicaltrials.gov protocols 00001620, 01623167, 00001397, 00071045, 00081523 and 00961064 in the USA. Ficoll-Paque density gradient centrifugation was used to isolate peripheral blood mononuclear cells. Before DNA extraction, CD4+ and CD8+ T cells were sorted with FACS or magnetic beads. Genomic DNA was used as template for profiling of TCR beta VDJ combinations and CDR3 sequences. TCR repertoire sequencing was run on an Illumina HiSeq 2000. In the paper's pipeline: Repertoires were assessed using TRBV/TRBJ rearrangement plots, CDR3 size and DJ length profiles, and Simpson's diversity index. The most abundant DNA sequence in the deep sequencing data was taken as the immunodominant clone. CDR3 amino acid sequences were screened for sharing across subjects and compared with published repertoires and the VDJdb database. TCRdb trimmed public reads at Q25 via fastp, called clones via MiXCR and kept in-frame beta chains. Every entry covers one CDR3 protein and lists the most common genes and DNA from its rows. The V and J calls here are based on TCRdb, not the publication. In this sample the table shows roughly 290,000 distinct CDR3 sequences, 45% to 65% of which occur a single time. The top ten hold around 1.2% of the sample.

The CDR3 spans 14 residues, from the cysteine through the phenylalanine. The only DNA kept is the CDR3, 42 bases in frame from the first base. Via the germline V gene, CDR1 is ENHRY and CDR2 SYGVKD. For this chain, trimming is 4 bases at the V end and 3 bases at the J end, and the number of junction bases without a gene match is 6. What the authors observed across the whole study: Roughly 30 CD8+ CDR3 sequences were found to be shared between patients and controls, but these sequences appeared to be highly expressed in patients and within the immunodominant clones of the patients. Patients and healthy controls showed no significant difference in CD8+ Simpson's diversity (P=0.060).

Sequenced: sorted CD4+, CD8+, or CD8+CD57+ T cells (not recorded which) from PBMCs. The chain is encoded by TRBV10-3 joined to TRBJ2-7, and 7 bases in between align with TRBD2. The receptor's source is a human donor with aplastic anemia. The nucleotides are TGTGCCATCAGTGGGATGCGGGGGAGCTACGAGCAGTACTTC. Translated, this gives CAISGMRGSYEQYF.